The TCR beta chain described here comes from a study of identical twins. TCRdb itself ran the 5' RACE reads through MiXCR, one entry per CDR3 protein. The repertoire holds approximately 260,000 distinct CDR3 sequences, around 15% seen once, with 7% to 9.5% in the top ten. V lost 3 bases and J 3 bases, leaving 9 bases between the germline ends. The germline V gene has CDR1 KGHSH and CDR2 LQKENI. This CDR3 contains 13 residues. Sequences were obtained from memory (CD45RO+) T cells sorted from blood. The clonotype originates from a woman aged 18 to 35 in good health. The V gene is TRBV18, the J gene TRBJ2-7; weak D call: TRBD1 (5 bases). The CDR3, as DNA: TGTGCCAGCTCACCGGACACCCACTACGAGCAGTACTTC. Amino acid sequence: CASSPDTHYEQYF.